The sequence of this T cell receptor beta chain was determined in a study of T cells in women clearing cervical HPV infection. On the study more broadly: Controls' single incident HPV16 infection cleared within 12 months without precancer.

The germline CDR1 and CDR2 sequences are LNHDA and SQIVND (reference sequence). The length of the CDR3 is 15 residues. Trimming shortened V by 6 bases and J by 2 bases, and 14 bases separated the two germline ends. immunoSEQ multiplex PCR used an average of 1200 ng genomic DNA. Clones were read by immunoSEQ multiplex PCR, and TCRdb kept only the in-frame ones, dropping some. The sample includes some 39,000 clones. The study's findings and limits: TRBV6-7 relative abundance averaged roughly 0.099% in cases and 0.15% to 0.2% in controls.

With respect to this clone: The antigen is undetermined. Read coverage stops 3 residues before the CDR3 terminus; the germline J gene supplies the remainder.

The rearrangement uses TRBV19 and TRBJ2-1, with D possibly matching TRBD1 (5 bases). The TCR originated in a woman aged 18 to 69 with a cervical HPV16 infection that either progressed to CIN3+ or cleared (not recorded which). Sample: blood buffy coat. Incomplete CDR3 DNA: TGTGCCAGTAGACGATTGGGGCGAACCTACAATGAG. Translated: CASRRLGRTYNE. The full CDR3 protein is CASRRLGRTYNEQFF.